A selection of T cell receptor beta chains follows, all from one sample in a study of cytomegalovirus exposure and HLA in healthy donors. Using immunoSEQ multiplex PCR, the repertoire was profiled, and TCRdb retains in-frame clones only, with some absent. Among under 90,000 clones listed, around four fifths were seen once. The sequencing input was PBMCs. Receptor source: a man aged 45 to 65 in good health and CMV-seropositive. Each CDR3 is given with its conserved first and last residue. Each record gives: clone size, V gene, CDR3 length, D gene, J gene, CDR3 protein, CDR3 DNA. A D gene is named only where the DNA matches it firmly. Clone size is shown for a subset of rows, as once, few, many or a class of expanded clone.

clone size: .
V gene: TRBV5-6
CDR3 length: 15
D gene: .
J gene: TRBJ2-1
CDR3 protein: CASSLSGGALDEQFF
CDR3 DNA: TGTGCCAGCAGCCTATCCGGCGGGGCCCTCGATGAGCAGTTCTTC

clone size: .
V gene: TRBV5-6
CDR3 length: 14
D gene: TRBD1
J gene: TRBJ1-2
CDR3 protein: CASSQSGGRYGYTF
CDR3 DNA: TGTGCCAGCAGTCAATCAGGGGGCCGCTATGGCTACACCTTC

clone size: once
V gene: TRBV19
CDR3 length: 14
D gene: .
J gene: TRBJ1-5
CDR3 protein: CASSISTFIQGQHF
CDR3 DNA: TGTGCCAGTAGTATATCCACTTTTATCCAGGGGCAGCATTTT

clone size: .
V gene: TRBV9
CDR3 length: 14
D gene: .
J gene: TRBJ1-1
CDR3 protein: CASSPRDKNTEAFF
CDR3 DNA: TGTGCCAGCAGCCCGAGGGACAAGAACACTGAAGCTTTCTTT

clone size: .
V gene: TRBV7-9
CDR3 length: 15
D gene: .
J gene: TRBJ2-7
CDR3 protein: CSSSLGVSGFGEQYF
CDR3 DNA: TGTTCCAGCAGCCTAGGGGTGAGCGGGTTTGGCGAGCAGTACTTC

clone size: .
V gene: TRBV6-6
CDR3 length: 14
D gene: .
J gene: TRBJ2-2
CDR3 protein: CASSYNYNTGELFF
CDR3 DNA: TGTGCCAGCAGTTACAACTATAACACCGGGGAGCTGTTTTTT

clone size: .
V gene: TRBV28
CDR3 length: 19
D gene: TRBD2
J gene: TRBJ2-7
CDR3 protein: CASSLSGTGTSRSSYEQYF
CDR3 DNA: TGTGCCAGCAGTTTATCCGGGACGGGGACTAGCCGGAGCTCCTACGAGCAGTACTTC

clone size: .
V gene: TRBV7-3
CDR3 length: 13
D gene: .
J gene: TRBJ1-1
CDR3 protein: CASSPPEVGEAFF
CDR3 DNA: TGTGCCAGCAGCCCGCCCGAAGTCGGTGAAGCTTTCTTT

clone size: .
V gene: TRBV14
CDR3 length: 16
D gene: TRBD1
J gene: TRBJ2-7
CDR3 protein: CASSQGWTGRSYEQYF
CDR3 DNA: TGTGCCAGCAGCCAAGGGTGGACAGGAAGATCCTACGAGCAGTACTTC

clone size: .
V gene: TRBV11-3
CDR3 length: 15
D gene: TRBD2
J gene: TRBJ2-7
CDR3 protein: CASSLGWGGENEQYF
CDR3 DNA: TGTGCCAGCAGCTTGGGCTGGGGGGGGGAAAACGAGCAGTACTTC

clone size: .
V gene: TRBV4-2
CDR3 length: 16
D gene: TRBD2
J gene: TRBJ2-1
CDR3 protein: CASSMTVAGGYNEQFF
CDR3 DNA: TGTGCCAGCAGCATGACGGTAGCGGGGGGGTACAATGAGCAGTTCTTC

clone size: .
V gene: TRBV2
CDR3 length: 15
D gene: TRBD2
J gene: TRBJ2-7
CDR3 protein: CASRESGLLSYEQYF
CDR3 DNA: TGTGCCAGCCGGGAATCGGGACTACTCTCCTACGAGCAGTACTTC

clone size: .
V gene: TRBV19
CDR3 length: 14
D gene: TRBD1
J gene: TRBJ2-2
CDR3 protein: CASRTGEGTGELFF
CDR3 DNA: TGTGCCAGTCGGACAGGGGAGGGAACCGGGGAGCTGTTTTTT

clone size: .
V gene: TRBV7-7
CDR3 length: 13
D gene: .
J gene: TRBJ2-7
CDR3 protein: CASSLGGHYEQYF
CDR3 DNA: TGTGCTAGCAGCTTAGGGGGGCACTACGAGCAGTACTTC

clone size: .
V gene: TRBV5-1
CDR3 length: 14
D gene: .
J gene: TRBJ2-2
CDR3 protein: CASGAGGNTGELFF
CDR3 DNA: TGCGCCAGCGGAGCCGGGGGAAACACCGGGGAGCTGTTTTTT

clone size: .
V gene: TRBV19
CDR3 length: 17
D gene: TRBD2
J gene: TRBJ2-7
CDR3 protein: CASSAIFSGTSSYEQYF
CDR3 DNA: TGTGCCAGTAGTGCCATTTTTAGCGGGACAAGCTCCTACGAGCAGTACTTC

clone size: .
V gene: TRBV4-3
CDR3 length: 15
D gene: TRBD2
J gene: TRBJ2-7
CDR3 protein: CASSQDLGTSYEQYF
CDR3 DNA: TGCGCCAGCAGCCAAGATCTGGGGACTAGTTACGAGCAGTACTTC

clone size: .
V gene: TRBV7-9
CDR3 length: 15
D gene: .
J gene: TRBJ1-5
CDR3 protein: CASSLGAEGGQPQHF
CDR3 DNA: TGTGCCAGCAGCTTAGGGGCTGAGGGTGGTCAGCCCCAGCATTTT

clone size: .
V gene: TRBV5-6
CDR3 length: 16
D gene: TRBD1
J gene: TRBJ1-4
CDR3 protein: CASSVVPGQGFEKLFF
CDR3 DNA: TGTGCCAGCAGCGTAGTACCGGGACAGGGTTTTGAAAAACTGTTTTTT

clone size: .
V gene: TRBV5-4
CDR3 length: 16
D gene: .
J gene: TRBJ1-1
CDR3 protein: CASSSPVGRRGTEAFF
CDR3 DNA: TGTGCCAGCAGCTCTCCGGTTGGTCGCAGGGGCACTGAAGCTTTCTTT

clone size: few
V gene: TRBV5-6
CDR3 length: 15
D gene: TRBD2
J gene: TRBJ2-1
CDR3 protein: CASSLGRGAYNEQFF
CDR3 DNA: TGTGCCAGCAGCTTGGGGCGGGGGGCCTACAATGAGCAGTTCTTC

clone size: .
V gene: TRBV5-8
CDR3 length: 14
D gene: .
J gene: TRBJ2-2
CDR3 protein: CASSLVPNTGELFF
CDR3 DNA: TGTGCCAGCAGCTTGGTTCCAAACACCGGGGAGCTGTTTTTT

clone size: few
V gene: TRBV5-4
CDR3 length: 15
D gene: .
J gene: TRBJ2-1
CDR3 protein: CASSLGRPIHNEQFF
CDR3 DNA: TGTGCCAGCAGCTTGGGGCGGCCTATTCACAATGAGCAGTTCTTC

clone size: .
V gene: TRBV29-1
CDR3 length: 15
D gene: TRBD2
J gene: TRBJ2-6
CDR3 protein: CSVLTGGSGANVLTF
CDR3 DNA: TGCAGCGTCTTGACGGGGGGCTCTGGGGCCAACGTCCTGACTTTC

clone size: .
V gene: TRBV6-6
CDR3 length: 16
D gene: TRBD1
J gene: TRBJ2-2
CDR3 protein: CASSRPGQDDTGELFF
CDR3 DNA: TGTGCCAGCAGTAGACCGGGACAGGATGACACCGGGGAGCTGTTTTTT

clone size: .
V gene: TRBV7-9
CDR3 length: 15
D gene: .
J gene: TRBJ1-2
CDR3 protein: CASSFLTEIKVGYTF
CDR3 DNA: TGTGCCAGCAGCTTCTTGACAGAAATAAAGGTTGGCTACACCTTC